Below, one TCR beta chain is given with its context. The clone's antigen remains unknown. Base qualities are missing; no much larger clone stands one base away. This sample stems from a study of regulatory T cells in long-lasting Graves disease (dated by TCRdb to about 2021). Concerning the study at large: This study used TCR sequencing and RNA sequencing of peripheral blood to compare persistent Graves' disease patients against newly diagnosed Graves' disease patients. The study took place in China and was registered as a clinical trial. A total of 35 or so samples underwent TCR sequencing: about 13 from persistent and approximately 20 from newly diagnosed Graves' disease patients. Overall study results and their limits: The study examined only peripheral blood because the primary lesion, thyroid tissue, could not be accessed. Persistent Graves' disease patients showed lower TCR Shannon entropy and fewer highly expanded clones than newly diagnosed patients, suggesting clonal expansion. Persistent disease showed preferential use of TRBV28, TRBJ1-2 and TRBJ2-5, whereas newly diagnosed disease favored TRBV20-1 and TRBJ2-1. A larger number of public clonotypes was shared among persistent patients (around 2,500) than among newly diagnosed patients (over 850). The small sample size was acknowledged by the authors as a limitation that may reduce accuracy.

TCRdb passed the public sequencing reads through fastp at Q25 and MiXCR, retaining productive beta sequences. For every CDR3 protein sequence, its rows merge into one entry that carries the most common genes and DNA. The table for this sample lists several hundred distinct CDR3 sequences; more than 60% of them were counted only once. Of the sample, approximately 22% is held by the ten largest clones. The CDR3 has 15 amino acids, counting the end cysteine and phenylalanine. The only DNA kept is the CDR3, 45 bases in frame from the first base. Deletion took 6 bases off V and 1 base off J, with a span of 14 bases between the germline ends. The germline V gene encodes CDR1 ENHRY and CDR2 SYGVKD. For both TCR sequencing and RNA sequencing, RNA was extracted from PBMCs in TRIzol. The diagnosis of Graves' disease followed American Thyroid Association guidelines. Patients were recruited from an endocrinology department in Xi'an, China. From each patient, about 9 milliliters of peripheral blood was collected into an EDTA anticoagulant tube. Ficoll Paque Plus density gradient separation was used to isolate PBMCs, and no additional T cell sorting was done. RNA quality was checked with an Agilent 2100 Bioanalyzer and agarose gel, and concentration with a NanoDrop 2000.

This sequence uses TRBV10-3 and TRBJ2-3; tentative D gene TRBD2, with 5 bases matching. The sample was peripheral blood mononuclear cells (PBMCs), taken with antithyroid drug treatment, in newly diagnosed or persistent Graves disease (not recorded which). This receptor was taken from a woman aged 40 to 49 with Graves disease. Donor details come from another sample of the same person, matched by shared clones. CDR3 reads: CAISPQSGGTDTQYF. The DNA sequence is as follows: TGTGCCATCAGCCCCCAAAGCGGAGGCACAGATACGCAGTATTTT.